The 16 T cell receptor beta chains in this list originate from one sample, sequenced in a study of blood T cell repertoires in COVID-19. Clones were sequenced by immunoSEQ multiplex PCR, and TCRdb holds only the in-frame ones, with some missing. The table has roughly 250,000 clones, about 86% seen once. Source material: peripheral blood. These receptors originate from a woman aged 25 to 39 with COVID-19, enrolled during active disease.

The V call is TRBV30, the J call TRBJ1-3, with TRBD1 as a possible D gene (5 bases). CDR1 GTSNPN and CDR2 SVGIG come from the germline V gene (reference sequence). The CDR3 covers 14 residues. Between the trimmed V and J ends, which lost 0 bases and 0 bases, there was a span of 6 bases. The CDR3 DNA follows: TGTGCCTGGAGTGTAGACAGCTCTGGAAACACCATATATTTT. Its protein product is CAWSVDSSGNTIYF.

V gene TRBV3-1 (or the pseudogene TRBV3-2) combines with J gene TRBJ2-3; D is undetermined. V was pared by 4 bases and J by 6 bases, with 11 bases between. Germline values: CDR1 LGHDT, CDR2 YNNKEL (reference sequence). This CDR3 region has 13 residues. Here the CDR3 DNA reads TGTGCCAGCAGCCGGCGACCGCGGGATACGCAGTATTTT. Amino acids: CASSRRPRDTQYF.

The chain is built from TRBV7-2 and TRBJ2-3, with TRBD2 matching over 11 bases. CDR3 length: 15 amino acids. V lost 6 bases, J lost 5 bases, and 7 bases stayed unmatched. Per the germline V gene, CDR1 is SGHTA and CDR2 is FQGNSA. CDR3 residues: CASSRSGGVIDTQYF. CDR3 coding DNA: TGTGCCAGCAGTCGTAGCGGGGGGGTAATAGATACGCAGTATTTT.

The V gene is TRBV19, the J gene TRBJ2-7; 8 positions match TRBD1. Germline V CDR1 and CDR2: LNHDA, SQIVND (reference sequence). The CDR3 loop spans 14 amino acids. V dropped 3 bases and J dropped 5; count of bases not matched to a gene: 6. This CDR3 is CASSMSRDRNEQYF. The CDR3 nucleotides read TGTGCCAGTAGTATGTCCCGGGACAGGAACGAGCAGTACTTC.

This clone was seen just once. The chain carries TRBV5-1 and TRBJ2-2, with TRBD2 matching 8 bases. CDR1 and CDR2 from the germline V gene are SGHRS and YFSETQ. V was pared by 4 bases and J by 1 base, with 9 bases of the junction left unmatched. This CDR3 contains 17 residues. This CDR3 reads CASSRGSGTRNTGELFF. CDR3 nucleotide sequence: TGCGCCAGCAGCAGGGGTTCCGGGACTAGGAACACCGGGGAGCTGTTTTTT.

As DNA, the CDR3 is TGCGCCAGCAGTTACGGGGGGGACAATGAGCAGTTCTTC. As protein: CASSYGGDNEQFF. This chain connects TRBV5-1 to TRBJ2-1; the match to TRBD2 covers 8 bases. V shed 5 bases and J 5 bases; nucleotides not matched to a gene: 3. Germline CDR1 is SGHRS and CDR2 is YFSETQ. The CDR3 runs 13 residues.

V and J are TRBV11-2 and TRBJ2-3, with 9 bases identical to TRBD1. Germline CDR1 and CDR2: SGHAT and FQNNGV. The V and J ends lost 5 bases and 2 bases, in that order; junction bases with no gene match: 5. CDR3 size: 15 residues. The CDR3 coding sequence is TGTGCCAGCAGCCTGGGACAGGGTTTCACAGATACGCAGTATTTT. It translates to CASSLGQGFTDTQYF.

The rearrangement joins TRBV7-9 to TRBJ1-2; 10 bases fit TRBD1. The CDR3 consists of 12 residues. Germline V gene data show CDR1 as SEHNR and CDR2 as FQNEAQ (reference sequence). Trimming removed 10 bases from V and 6 bases from J; junction bases left unmatched: 5. Here the CDR3 DNA reads TGTGCCATAACCGGGACAGGGGATGGCTACACCTTC. Protein: CAITGTGDGYTF.

This chain uses TRBV19 with TRBJ2-7; TRBD1 matches 7 bases. The junction had 4 bases not matched to a gene; V was cut back by 8 bases and J by 3 bases. This CDR3 region has 12 residues. Germline CDR1 is LNHDA and CDR2 is SQIVND (reference sequence). The CDR3 loop reads CASSNRGYEQYF. The CDR3 nucleotides read TGTGCCAGTTCGAACAGGGGCTACGAGCAGTACTTC.

The chain uses TRBV5-4 and TRBJ2-7, with 11 bases aligning to TRBD2. J lost 9 bases, V lost 4 bases, and 12 bases had no gene match. Germline loops: CDR1 SGHNT, CDR2 YYREEE (reference sequence). The CDR3 length is 15 residues. Here the CDR3 reads CASSNGLAGGSVQYF. The DNA of the CDR3 is TGTGCCAGCAGCAATGGACTAGCGGGCGGGTCGGTGCAGTACTTC.

This rearrangement joins TRBV7-9 to TRBJ2-1; 10 positions match TRBD2. CDR3 size: 17 residues. Germline V gene sequence: CDR1 SEHNR, CDR2 FQNEAQ (reference sequence). Unmatched junction bases numbered 17, after V lost 7 bases and J lost 8 bases. CDR3 protein: CASKHPPGERGGDEQFF. In DNA, the CDR3 is TGTGCCAGCAAACATCCCCCTGGGGAGCGGGGGGGGGATGAGCAGTTCTTC.

This chain uses TRBV12-2 with TRBJ2-7; no check of the table's D call, TRBD2, against the DNA was made. TRBV12-2 counts as a pseudogene. The length of the CDR3 is 12 residues. This CDR3 reads CASRPYYYEQYF. CDR3 sequence (DNA): TGTGCAAGTCGTCCCTACTACTACGAGCAGTACTTC.

CDR3 residues: CASSDRSSYNSPLHF. Written as DNA, the CDR3 is TGTGCCAGCAGTGACCGGAGCTCCTATAATTCACCCCTCCACTTT. The chain employs TRBV6-4 and TRBJ1-6, with D uncertain. Germline CDR1 MRHNA, CDR2 SNTAGT. The CDR3 spans 15 residues. With 2 bases removed from V and 0 bases from J, the gap between germline ends came to 5 bases.

J is TRBJ1-2 and V is TRBV28; the match to TRBD1 covers 7 bases. Losses at the gene ends were 5 bases for V and 7 bases for J; bases not matched to a gene: 4. CDR1 is MDHEN and CDR2 is SYDVKM in the germline V gene. The CDR3 loop spans 12 amino acids. The CDR3 DNA reads TGTGCCAGCAGTCTCAGGGGGTTTGGCTACACCTTC. Encoded protein: CASSLRGFGYTF.

With respect to this clone: This CDR3 is also generated by other DNA sequences in the sample. The chain is built from TRBV5-1 and TRBJ2-7, with 11 bases aligning to TRBD2. The CDR3 is 14 residues long. With 4 bases clipped from V and 1 base from J, the junction kept 1 base outside the gene matches. The germline gives CDR1 SGHRS, CDR2 YFSETQ. CDR3 in amino acids: CASSPSGGSYEQYF. The CDR3 DNA is TGCGCCAGCAGCCCTAGCGGGGGGTCCTACGAGCAGTACTTC.

The chain has TRBV5-8 and TRBJ1-1; TRBD1 might be the D (6 bases). CDR1 and CDR2 from the germline V gene are SGHTS and YDEGEE. CDR3 length: 13 residues. V shed 3 bases and J shed 11 bases, with 17 bases lying between them. CDR3 region: CASSWGTRKMAFF. The CDR3 bases are TGTGCCAGCAGCTGGGGGACAAGAAAGATGGCTTTCTTT.